The rows below give T cell receptor beta chains drawn from one sample of a study of blood T cell repertoires in COVID-19. Some clones are missing from TCRdb's copy, which holds only in-frame ones; the method was immunoSEQ multiplex PCR. The table records around 450,000 clones, 87% of them present only once. Sequencing was carried out using PBMCs or T cells enriched from blood (not recorded which). The receptors were sampled from a young woman with acute COVID-19. Each CDR3 is given without its conserved first and last residue. Fields, in order: V gene, CDR3 protein.

TRBV6-5	ASRRGTAYEQY
TRBV7-6	ASSRQVFRSQPQH
TRBV10-3	AISEVTSGRYEQY
TRBV19	ASSIQGSDSPLH
TRBV4-2	ASSGGGYNEQF
TRBV7-2	ASRLRGDTNSPLH
TRBV27	ASSRIDSSNQPQH
TRBV27	ASSDGGGRPLH
TRBV4-1	ASSLGSRDRGETQY
TRBV28	ASSFGRSAYEQY
TRBV4-3	ASSQGSRSAEAF
TRBV25-1	ASSSYGNTEAF
TRBV5-5	ASSLAPGGTEAF
TRBV24-1	ATGADQPQH
TRBV7-2	ASSLRTSGNWEQY
TRBV7-9	ASSLRTTGNTIY
TRBV27	ASSLLAAGGISNQPQH
TRBV7-2	ASSLGGGGGYEQF
TRBV9	ASSVDPTVDQPQH
TRBV3-1/TRBV3-2	ASRPRGHNSPLH
TRBV2	ASSEGGLETQY
TRBV7-2	ASSLEWRDQPQH
TRBV10-1	ASSDSAGGRNEQF
TRBV12-3/TRBV12-4	ASRRGPEQY
TRBV7-8	ASSLVGLAGVSEQY
TRBV18	ASSPQLAGKDGNTIY
TRBV18	ASGGPTNTGELF
TRBV7-9	ASSYRGGELDTQY
TRBV11-3	ASSLEGVASPLH
TRBV6-1	ASSDGGADYSSQPQH
TRBV7-2	ASSYGRSTDTQY
TRBV5-1	ASSWGQLATNEKLF
TRBV21-1	AIAGTKGGETQY
TRBV11-2	ASSLGAPYGYT
TRBV10-3	AISVSPSTSNYGYT
TRBV4-3	ASSRRGASGSYNEQF
TRBV7-8	ASSSQGARDYGYT
TRBV5-4	ASSLYGPRETQY
TRBV19	ASSMFGGQVAGELF
TRBV5-1	ASSLSSSSYNSPLH
TRBV6-5	ASSPKQGRDQH
TRBV27	ASSLKGQGPGEQY
TRBV20-1	SASSVVSDTQY
TRBV19	ASSLSNQPQH
TRBV2	ASNSNYGYT
TRBV5-1	ASSAGQGAGEAF
TRBV7-9	ASSLRGEGYT
TRBV12-5	ASGGSGGTDTQY
TRBV4-1	ASSFIGRGRRIDTQY
TRBV6-1	ASSEVSGGGYNEQF
TRBV7-8	ASSLEKTSNYEQY
TRBV27	ASSLRGQVPYNEQF
TRBV25-1	ASTGGGRTEAF